One sample yielded the 26 T cell receptor beta chains listed below, sequenced in a study of blood T cell repertoires in COVID-19. Repertoires were generated with immunoSEQ multiplex PCR, while TCRdb's copy carries only in-frame clones and drops some. The data hold some 390,000 clones, with approximately 87% observed a single time. Sequences were obtained from peripheral blood. These receptor sequences come from a woman aged 60-75 years with COVID-19, enrolled during active disease.

This chain links TRBV30 with TRBJ2-7; 9 bases are shared with TRBD1. Germline CDR1 reads GTSNPN; CDR2 reads SVGIG (reference sequence). This CDR3 has 14 residues. The J segment lost 5 bases and the V segment lost 0 bases, leaving 5 bases of the junction unmatched. Written as DNA, the CDR3 is TGTGCCTGGAGTGTCGGGACAGGGAAAAACGAGCAGTACTTC. Translating it yields CAWSVGTGKNEQYF.

The CDR3 region is CASSPDRLSYNEQFF. CDR3 coding DNA: TGTGCCAGCAGCCCGGACAGACTCTCCTACAATGAGCAGTTCTTC. The chain recombines TRBV7-9 with TRBJ2-1, with a weak D call TRBD1 (6 bases). CDR3 length: 15 amino acids. The V and J ends lost 5 bases and 0 bases respectively, with 11 bases between them. Germline V gene sequence: CDR1 SEHNR, CDR2 FQNEAQ (reference sequence). Together with reference TRBV7-9 and TRBJ2-1, the CDR3 gives the full variable domain: DTGVSQNPRHKITKRGQNVTFRCDPISEHNRLYWYRQTLGQGPEFLTYFQNEAQLEKSRLLSDRFSAERPKGSFSTLEIQRTEQGDSAMYLCASSPDRLSYNEQFFGPGTRLTVL.

Here the CDR3 reads CASSLASYSNQPQHF. CDR3 sequence (DNA): TGTGCCAGCAGTTTAGCTTCCTATAGCAATCAGCCCCAGCATTTT. The rearrangement links TRBV27 to TRBJ1-5; D gene uncertain. V was pared by 2 bases and J by 0 bases, with 8 bases between. This CDR3 is built from 15 residues. Per the germline V gene, CDR1 is MNHEY and CDR2 is SMNVEV (reference sequence).

This chain links TRBV28 with TRBJ2-7; TRBD1 matches at 8 bases. Germline CDR1 MDHEN, CDR2 SYDVKM. The V segment lost 3 bases and the J segment 4 bases; nucleotides outside the gene matches: 8. The CDR3 loop spans 15 amino acids. This CDR3 reads CASSFAGGASYEQYF. CDR3 DNA sequence: TGTGCCAGCAGTTTCGCAGGGGGCGCCAGTTACGAGCAGTACTTC.

The rearrangement joins TRBV19 to TRBJ1-5; possible D gene TRBD1, 5 bases. Germline loops: CDR1 LNHDA, CDR2 SQIVND (reference sequence). Trimming left V 5 bases short and J 9 bases short, with 20 bases between. The CDR3 runs 15 residues. CDR3 sequence: CASSLRGGTAGPQHF. The CDR3 DNA reads TGTGCCAGTAGTCTCCGGGGGGGGACCGCGGGGCCCCAGCATTTT.

This clone appeared many times. V gene TRBV2 combines with J gene TRBJ2-2; D is possibly TRBD1 (7 bases). Germline V lookup: CDR1 SNHLY, CDR2 FYNNEI. The CDR3 has 19 residues. The germline V and J ends were trimmed by 9 bases and 2 bases, with 28 bases remaining between them. For the CDR3, the DNA is TGTGCCAGTCGATTACCCTGGAGTCAGGGGGGCCGCAACACCGGGGAGCTGTTTTTT. Protein: CASRLPWSQGGRNTGELFF.

The chain is built from TRBV9 and TRBJ2-7; 7 bases are shared with TRBD2. V lost 4 bases to trimming and J lost 5 bases; unmatched junction nucleotides: 9. CDR1 SGDLS and CDR2 YYNGEE come from the germline V gene. CDR3 length: 14 residues. The CDR3 region has the DNA TGTGCCAGCAGCCCTCGAATGGGGGGGAACGAGCAGTACTTC. It is translated as CASSPRMGGNEQYF.

The J gene is TRBJ2-2, the V gene TRBV7-9; D is unclear. Germline V CDR1 and CDR2: SEHNR, FQNEAQ (reference sequence). Deletions cut 1 base from V and 4 bases from J, with 7 bases between. This CDR3 is 14 amino acids long. The CDR3 protein is CASSLGLPTGELFF. As DNA, the CDR3 is TGTGCCAGCAGCTTAGGGCTGCCCACCGGGGAGCTGTTTTTT.

This chain links TRBV15 with TRBJ1-5; TRBD1 agrees at 9 bases. The CDR3 has 17 amino acids. After removal of 7 bases from V and 2 bases from J, the junction contained 12 bases not matched to a gene. Germline values: CDR1 LNHNV, CDR2 YYDKDF (reference sequence). CDR3 sequence: CATKPGQGTSGNQPQHF. The CDR3 DNA follows: TGTGCCACCAAGCCGGGACAGGGAACCTCTGGCAATCAGCCCCAGCATTTT. The whole variable domain, remainder taken from reference TRBV15 and TRBJ1-5, is DAMVIQNPRYQVTQFGKPVTLSCSQTLNHNVMYWYQQKSSQAPKLLFHYYDKDFNNEADTPDNFQSRRPNTSFCFLDIRSPGLGDTAMYLCATKPGQGTSGNQPQHFGDGTRLSIL.

V and J are TRBV19 and TRBJ2-5, with 7 bases aligning to TRBD1. CDR3 size: 14 residues. Germline V gives CDR1 LNHDA, CDR2 SQIVND (reference sequence). Trimming at V came to 5 bases and at J to 5 bases, leaving 8 bases not matched to a gene. The CDR3 loop is CASSQQGFRETQYF. The CDR3 DNA reads TGTGCCAGTAGTCAACAGGGGTTTCGGGAGACCCAGTACTTC.

The chain employs TRBV12-3 or TRBV12-4 and TRBJ2-3; TRBD2 is a possible D gene (5 bases). The CDR3 sequence is 13 residues long. With 5 bases removed from V and 6 bases from J, the gap between germline ends came to 12 bases. This CDR3 reads CASSQLAGDTQYF. The CDR3 DNA reads TGTGCCAGCAGTCAGCTAGCTGGGGATACGCAGTATTTT.

The chain uses TRBV29-1 and TRBJ2-1; 7 bases are a match to TRBD1. Germline lookup yields CDR1 SQVTM and CDR2 ANQGSEA. The CDR3 is 12 amino acids. Unmatched junction bases numbered 6, after V lost 6 bases and J lost 7 bases. The DNA for the CDR3 is TGCAGCGTCAGAGGGGGCGGGAATGAGCAGTTCTTC. Residues: CSVRGGGNEQFF.

The chain employs TRBV4-1 and TRBJ2-7; the D gene is possibly TRBD1 (5 bases). The germline gives CDR1 MGHRA, CDR2 YSYEKL. The V end lost 0 bases, the J end lost 2 bases, and 11 bases lay between the germline ends. The CDR3 contains 15 residues. For the CDR3, the DNA is TGCGCCAGCAGCCAAGATTATACAGGCCCCTACGAGCAGTACTTC. As protein: CASSQDYTGPYEQYF.

The J gene is TRBJ1-2, the V gene TRBV2, with D perhaps matching TRBD1 (6 bases). Trimming took 7 bases from V and 3 from J, leaving 12 bases between them. CDR3 length: 13 amino acids. The germline V gene has CDR1 SNHLY and CDR2 FYNNEI. CDR3 sequence: CASNPTGYYGYTF. In nucleotides, the CDR3 is TGTGCCAGCAACCCCACAGGGTACTATGGCTACACCTTC.

This sequence joins TRBV5-1 and TRBJ1-1; possible D gene TRBD1, 5 bases. Germline V CDR1 and CDR2: SGHRS, YFSETQ. The CDR3 is made up of 14 amino acids. V lost 4 bases and J 1 base, leaving 11 bases between the germline ends. The chain's CDR3 is CASSVFTGNTEAFF. In DNA, the CDR3 is TGCGCCAGCAGCGTTTTCACAGGGAACACTGAAGCTTTCTTT.

The V and J genes are TRBV18 and TRBJ1-2; possibly TRBD1 for D (5 bases). The CDR3 loop spans 15 amino acids. Between the trimmed V and J ends, which lost 3 bases and 2 bases, there was a span of 13 bases. Germline CDR1 KGHSH, CDR2 LQKENI. CDR3 region: CASSPFTGGNYGYTF. CDR3 nucleotide sequence: TGTGCCAGCTCACCCTTCACCGGGGGAAACTATGGCTACACCTTC.

The V call is TRBV7-9, the J call TRBJ1-6, with D possibly TRBD1 on 6 matching bases. Trimming removed 2 bases at V and 8 bases at J, with 13 bases between. This CDR3 is 15 amino acids long. Per germline, CDR1 SEHNR and CDR2 FQNEAQ (reference sequence). As DNA, the CDR3 is TGTGCCAGCAGCTTATTGGGGGCGGGGGATTCACCCCTCCACTTT. Translation gives CASSLLGAGDSPLHF. Full variable domain (outside the CDR3, taken from reference TRBV7-9 and TRBJ1-6): DTGVSQNPRHKITKRGQNVTFRCDPISEHNRLYWYRQTLGQGPEFLTYFQNEAQLEKSRLLSDRFSAERPKGSFSTLEIQRTEQGDSAMYLCASSLLGAGDSPLHFGNGTRLTVT.

The chain couples TRBV19 to TRBJ1-2; D possibly corresponds to TRBD1 (5 bases). V was clipped by 4 bases and J by 2 bases, with 26 bases between them. The germline gives CDR1 LNHDA, CDR2 SQIVND (reference sequence). The CDR3 has 19 amino acids. The CDR3 reads CASSKRTGGTPRDNYGYTF. The CDR3 DNA reads as TGTGCCAGTAGTAAGCGGACGGGAGGGACCCCTCGAGACAACTATGGCTACACCTTC.

This clone was seen once. The same CDR3 is also encoded by other DNA sequences in this sample. The V and J genes are TRBV7-3 and TRBJ1-1, with TRBD1 as a possible D gene (5 bases). The CDR3 consists of 13 residues. Deletions cut 2 bases from V and 2 bases from J, with 6 bases between. Germline values: CDR1 SGHTA, CDR2 FQGTGA. As DNA, the CDR3 is TGTGCCAGCAGCTTAGGACAAAACACTGAAGCTTTCTTT. Protein product: CASSLGQNTEAFF.

The J gene is TRBJ2-5, the V gene TRBV7-9; TRBD1 is a possible D gene (6 bases). This CDR3 is built from 14 residues. CDR1 is SEHNR and CDR2 is FQNEAQ in the germline V gene (reference sequence). The ends were cut back, 1 base at V and 5 bases at J, with 11 bases in the middle. CDR3 nucleotide sequence: TGTGCCAGCAGCTTAGTGGGGGCAGGGGAGACCCAGTACTTC. Amino acids: CASSLVGAGETQYF.

The chain is built from TRBV19 and TRBJ2-1, with D possibly being TRBD2 (5 bases). V was pared by 3 bases and J by 5 bases, with 11 bases between. The CDR3 has 14 residues. Per germline, CDR1 LNHDA and CDR2 SQIVND (reference sequence). The CDR3 region is CASSIWELDNEQFF. The CDR3, as DNA: TGTGCCAGTAGTATTTGGGAGCTGGACAATGAGCAGTTCTTC.

This clone was found a few times. CDR3 protein: CASSPRVYGYTF. The CDR3 region has the DNA TGTGCCAGCAGCCCCAGGGTGTATGGCTACACCTTC. J is TRBJ1-2 and V is TRBV28, with D possibly being TRBD1 (5 bases). The CDR3 consists of 12 residues. The V gene's germline CDR1 is MDHEN and CDR2 SYDVKM. V was pared by 6 bases and J by 5 bases, with 10 bases between.

This chain links TRBV2 with TRBJ2-4; no clear D gene. The CDR3 is 15 residues long. Trimming left V 4 bases short and J 0 bases short, with 10 bases between. Germline lookup yields CDR1 SNHLY and CDR2 FYNNEI. This chain's CDR3 is CASSGHAKAKNIQYF. CDR3 bases: TGTGCCAGCAGTGGGCACGCAAAAGCCAAAAACATTCAGTACTTC.

This chain connects TRBV18 to TRBJ1-1; D is unresolved. This CDR3 comprises 14 residues. From germline, CDR1 is KGHSH and CDR2 LQKENI. Deletions cut 3 bases from V and 5 bases from J, with 13 bases between. CDR3 DNA: TGTGCCAGCTCACCGTGGATGGAGTTGACTGAAGCTTTCTTT. Protein: CASSPWMELTEAFF.

The rearrangement joins TRBV9 to TRBJ1-1, with 9 bases lining up with TRBD1. V lost 4 bases and J lost 2; bases outside the gene matches: 3. This CDR3 is 14 amino acids long. Per germline, CDR1 SGDLS and CDR2 YYNGEE. The CDR3 sequence is CASSTGQGNTEAFF. The CDR3 bases are TGTGCCAGCAGCACGGGACAGGGTAACACTGAAGCTTTCTTT.

The chain recombines TRBV9 with TRBJ2-2; 8 positions agree with TRBD2. The V and J ends lost 3 bases and 4 bases, in that order; junction bases with no gene match: 17. The CDR3 has 19 amino acids. Germline lookup yields CDR1 SGDLS and CDR2 YYNGEE. Here the CDR3 reads CASSARGRRGAGGTGELFF. In DNA form, the CDR3 reads TGTGCCAGCAGCGCGCGAGGTAGAAGGGGTGCGGGGGGCACCGGGGAGCTGTTTTTT.